This T cell receptor beta chain was retrieved from a study of CD8 T cells in Susac syndrome. Findings and caveats of the study: Regarding the TCR sequencing and HLA analysis, the study admitted that a relatively small number of individuals were involved.

Controls matched for sex and age were healthy donors. TEMRA cells were FACS-enriched and CD8+ and CD4+ T cells negatively isolated. A word on this clonotype: The antigen remains undetermined.

Trimming stripped 3 bases from V and 4 bases from J, with 9 bases between. There are 14 residues in the CDR3. CDR1 is LGHDT, CDR2 YNNKEL, per germline (reference sequence). With random hexamers, roughly 0.5 to 1 ug RNA was reverse transcribed. Amplification of the TCR beta CDR3 was carried out by immunoSEQ multiplex PCR, which spanned a total of 54 Vbeta and 13 Jbeta segments. One entry per CDR3 protein, called by TCRdb with MiXCR from the immunoSEQ multiplex PCR reads. Among about 110,000 distinct CDR3 sequences listed, 90% to 98% were seen once. Sample: CD4+ T cells from PBMCs. The chain carries TRBV3-1 and TRBJ2-2; no definite D call. The clonotype originates from a human donor in good health. CDR3 sequence: CASSQGWATGELFF. Written as DNA, the CDR3 is TGTGCCAGCAGCCAGGGCTGGGCCACCGGGGAGCTGTTTTTT. The full variable domain, with the rest looked up from reference TRBV3-1 and TRBJ2-2, is DTAVSQTPKYLVTQMGNDKSIKCEQNLGHDTMYWYKQDSKKFLKIMFSYNNKELIINETVPNRFSPKSPDKAHLNLHINSLELGDSAVYFCASSQGWATGELFFGEGSRLTVL.